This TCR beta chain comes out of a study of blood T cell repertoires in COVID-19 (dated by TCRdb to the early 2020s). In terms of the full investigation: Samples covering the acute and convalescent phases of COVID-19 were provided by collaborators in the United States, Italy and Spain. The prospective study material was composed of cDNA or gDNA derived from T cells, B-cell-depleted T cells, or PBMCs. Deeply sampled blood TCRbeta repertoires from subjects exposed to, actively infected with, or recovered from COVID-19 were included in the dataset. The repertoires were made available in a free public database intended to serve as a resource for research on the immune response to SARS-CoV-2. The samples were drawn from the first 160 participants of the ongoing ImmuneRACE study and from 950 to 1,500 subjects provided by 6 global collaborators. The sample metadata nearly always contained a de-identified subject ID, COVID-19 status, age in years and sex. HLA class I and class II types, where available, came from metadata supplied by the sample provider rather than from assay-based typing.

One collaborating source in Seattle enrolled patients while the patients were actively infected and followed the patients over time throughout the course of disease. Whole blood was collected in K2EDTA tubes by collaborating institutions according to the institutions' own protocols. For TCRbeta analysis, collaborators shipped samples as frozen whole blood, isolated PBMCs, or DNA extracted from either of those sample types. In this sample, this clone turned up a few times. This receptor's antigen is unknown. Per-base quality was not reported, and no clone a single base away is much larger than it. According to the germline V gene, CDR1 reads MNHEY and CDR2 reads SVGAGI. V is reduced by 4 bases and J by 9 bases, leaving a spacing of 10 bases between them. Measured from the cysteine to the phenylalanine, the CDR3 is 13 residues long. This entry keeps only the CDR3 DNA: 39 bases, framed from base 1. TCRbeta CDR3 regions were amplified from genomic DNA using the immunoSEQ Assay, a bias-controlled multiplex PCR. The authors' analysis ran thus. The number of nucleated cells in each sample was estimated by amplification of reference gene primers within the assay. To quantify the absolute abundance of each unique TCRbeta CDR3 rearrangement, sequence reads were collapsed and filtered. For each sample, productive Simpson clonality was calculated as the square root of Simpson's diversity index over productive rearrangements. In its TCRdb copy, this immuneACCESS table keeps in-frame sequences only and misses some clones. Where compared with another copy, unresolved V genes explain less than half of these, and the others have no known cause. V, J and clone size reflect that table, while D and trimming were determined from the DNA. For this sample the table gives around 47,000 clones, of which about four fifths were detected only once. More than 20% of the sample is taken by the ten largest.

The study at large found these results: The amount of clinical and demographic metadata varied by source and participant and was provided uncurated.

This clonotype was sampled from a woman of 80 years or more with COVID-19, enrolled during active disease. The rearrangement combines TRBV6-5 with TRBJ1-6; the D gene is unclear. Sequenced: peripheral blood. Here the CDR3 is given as CASSSQRSSPLHF. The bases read TGTGCCAGCAGTTCGCAGCGGTCTTCACCCCTCCACTTT.